These 2 T cell receptor beta chains share one sample of origin, sequenced in a study of cytomegalovirus exposure and HLA in healthy donors. TCRdb's copy holds only in-frame clones and misses some; the assay was immunoSEQ multiplex PCR. The table includes over 150,000 clones, 86% detected once. Sequencing was carried out using PBMCs. These receptors were obtained from a human donor in good health.

V and J are TRBV29-1 and TRBJ2-5, with a possible D match to TRBD1 (6 bases). The CDR3 covers 13 residues. V was trimmed by 8 bases and J by 4 bases, leaving 17 bases between them. The V gene's germline CDR1 is SQVTM and CDR2 ANQGSEA. The CDR3 loop is CSFLRGLGETQYF. CDR3 DNA sequence: TGCAGCTTTCTCAGGGGCTTAGGAGAGACCCAGTACTTC. The full variable domain, with the rest looked up from reference TRBV29-1 and TRBJ2-5, is SAVISQKPSRDICQRGTSLTIQCQVDSQVTMMFWYRQQPGQSLTLIATANQGSEATYESGFVIDKFPISRPNLTFSTLTVSNMSPEDSSIYLCSFLRGLGETQYFGPGTRLLVL.

The chain links TRBV27 to TRBJ2-1; D gene uncertain. The CDR3 extends over 13 amino acids. Germline V gives CDR1 MNHEY, CDR2 SMNVEV (reference sequence). V shed 6 bases and J shed 4 bases, with 10 bases lying between them. The CDR3 here is CASRPFTYNEQFF. The CDR3 bases are TGTGCCAGCAGACCATTCACTTACAATGAGCAGTTCTTC.